These T cell receptor beta chains were read from a single sample in a study of shared clonotypes between healthy human individuals. TCRdb keeps only in-frame clones here, not all; method: immunoSEQ multiplex PCR. The top ten clones hold 0.36% of a sample with roughly 1.4 million clones, approximately 98.5% of them seen once. The sample taken for sequencing was naive CD4+ T cells sorted from blood. These TCRs come from a man aged 25-45 years in good health. CDR3s include the opening cysteine and the closing phenylalanine or tryptophan. Each record gives: clone size, J gene, D gene, V gene, CDR3 protein, CDR3 DNA. The D gene is left open where the match is weak. Clone size, where shown, is once, few, many, or a class for clones that have expanded.

>.|TRBJ2-7|.|TRBV15
CATSRGAGEFYEQYF
TGTGCCACCAGCAGAGGGGCAGGGGAATTCTACGAGCAGTACTTC
>.|TRBJ2-1|.|TRBV5-6
CASSWGRDRKFF
TGTGCCAGCAGCTGGGGGAGGGACAGGAAGTTCTTC
>.|TRBJ2-3|.|TRBV5-4
CASSYKQGRSTDTQYF
TGTGCCAGCAGCTATAAACAGGGCCGCAGCACAGATACGCAGTATTTT
>.|TRBJ2-3|.|TRBV4-3
CASSHSGLGTDTQYF
TGCGCCAGCAGCCATTCGGGACTCGGCACAGATACGCAGTATTTT
>.|TRBJ2-7|TRBD1|TRBV10-2
CASIRDRADEQYF
TGCGCCAGCATCCGGGACAGGGCTGACGAGCAGTACTTC
>.|TRBJ2-3|TRBD2|TRBV27
CASSLSRLAGVTTDTQYF
TGTGCCAGCAGTTTATCCAGACTAGCGGGAGTGACCACAGATACGCAGTATTTT
>.|TRBJ1-3|.|TRBV4-2
CASSQDRARLVSGNTIYF
TGTGCCAGCAGCCAAGATCGGGCAAGGTTGGTCTCTGGAAACACCATATATTTT
>.|TRBJ2-3|.|TRBV6-1
CASSEAGRESAVSTDTQYF
TGTGCCAGCAGTGAAGCGGGGCGAGAGAGCGCCGTTAGCACAGATACGCAGTATTTT
>.|TRBJ2-7|.|TRBV15
CATSRDLGHTVSYEQYF
TGTGCCACCAGCAGAGATTTAGGACATACGGTTAGCTACGAGCAGTACTTC
>.|TRBJ2-7|.|TRBV2
CASVPREPYEQYF
TGTGCCAGCGTCCCCAGGGAGCCCTACGAGCAGTACTTC
>.|TRBJ1-5|.|TRBV18
CASSPLAWGGDNQPQHF
TGTGCCAGCTCACCACTAGCCTGGGGCGGCGACAATCAGCCCCAGCATTTT
>once|TRBJ2-1|.|TRBV5-1
CASSTYNEQFF
TGCGCCAGCAGCACATACAATGAGCAGTTCTTC
>.|TRBJ1-2|.|TRBV6-5
CASSYSVVESGYTF
TGTGCCAGCAGTTACTCGGTCGTTGAGTCTGGCTACACCTTC
>.|TRBJ2-1|.|TRBV9
CASSALGLYNEQFF
TGTGCCAGCAGCGCACTGGGACTCTACAATGAGCAGTTCTTC
>.|TRBJ1-3|.|TRBV9
CASSVFPQGGNTIYF
TGTGCCAGCAGCGTATTCCCCCAGGGGGGAAACACCATATATTTT
>.|TRBJ2-7|.|TRBV25-1
CASSDGPFSYEQYF
TGTGCCAGCAGTGACGGGCCGTTCTCCTACGAGCAGTACTTC
>.|TRBJ2-2|.|TRBV16
CASSQSPRAPSWTPGELFF
TGTGCCAGCAGCCAATCTCCCAGGGCACCCTCATGGACACCCGGGGAGCTGTTTTTT